This T cell receptor beta chain was documented in a study of Graves' ophthalmopathy and Graves' hyperthyroidism. Looking at the study overall: Hyperthyroidism is called stable when no ophthalmopathy develops within 18 months of follow-up. Findings of the study overall: Clonotypes were expanded in thyroid at above 0.001 frequency, and most also appeared in blood. Ophthalmopathy progression was predicted by the model at more than 55% sensitivity and roughly 72% specificity.

The trim removed 4 bases at V and 0 bases at J, leaving 5 bases unmatched. Germline loops: CDR1 SGHRS, CDR2 YFSETQ. CDR3 size: 15 residues. This clonotype has ten or more counts. The antigen remains undetermined. The hyperthyroidism patients had a new diagnosis of under 2 months' duration and were aged 18 to 65. From RNA, the CDR3 regions of TCR beta chains were amplified and sequenced. HTBI-primed first-round RT-PCR preceded second-round multiplex PCR. TCRdb re-derived calls from the multiplex PCR reads in MiXCR, one entry per CDR3 protein. The table lists over a million distinct CDR3 sequences, approximately 35% of them singletons.

The rearrangement uses TRBV5-1 and TRBJ1-1, with TRBD1 identical over 8 bases. The sample consisted of peripheral blood or thyroid tissue (not recorded which). The receptor's source is an adult man with Graves' hyperthyroidism. The CDR3 DNA reads as TGCGCCAGCAGCCTCAGGGGGCTCCTGAACACTGAAGCTTTCTTT. Translating it yields CASSLRGLLNTEAFF.